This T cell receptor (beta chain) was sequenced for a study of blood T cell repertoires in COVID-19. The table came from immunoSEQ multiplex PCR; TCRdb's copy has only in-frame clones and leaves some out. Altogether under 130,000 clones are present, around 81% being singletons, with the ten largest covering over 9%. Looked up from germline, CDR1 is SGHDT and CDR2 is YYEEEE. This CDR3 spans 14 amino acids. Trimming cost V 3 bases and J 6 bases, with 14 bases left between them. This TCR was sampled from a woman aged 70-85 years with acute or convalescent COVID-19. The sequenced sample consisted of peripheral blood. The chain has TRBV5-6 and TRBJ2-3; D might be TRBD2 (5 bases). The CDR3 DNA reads TGTGCCAGCAGCTCGTCTGCTAGCCCGGATACGCAGTATTTT. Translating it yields CASSSSASPDTQYF.